These 9 T cell receptor beta chains originate from one sample sequenced in a study of T cell responses to AZD1222 COVID-19 vaccine. Sequencing used immunoSEQ multiplex PCR; TCRdb keeps in-frame clones, though not all of them. The profile shows some 84,000 clones, 80% to 90% of them singletons. The source was peripheral blood, collected on day 0 of AZD1222 vaccination. The receptor source for this set is an adult in good health.

The V call is TRBV7-3, the J call TRBJ1-1; no reliable D call. Germline V lookup: CDR1 SGHTA, CDR2 FQGTGA. V lost 5 bases and J 2 bases, leaving 9 bases between the germline ends. The CDR3 loop spans 13 amino acids. The CDR3 nucleotides are TGTGCCAGCAGCAGGGATTTCAACACTGAAGCTTTCTTT. This encodes CASSRDFNTEAFF. The variable domain in full, completed from reference TRBV7-3 and TRBJ1-1, reads GAGVSQTPSNKVTEKGKYVELRCDPISGHTALYWYRQSLGQGPEFLIYFQGTGAADDSGLPNDRFFAVRPEGSVSTLKIQRTERGDSAVYLCASSRDFNTEAFFGQGTRLTVV.

The chain employs TRBV9 and TRBJ1-6, with D unresolved. Deletions cut 3 bases from V and 9 bases from J, with 10 bases between. The CDR3 is made up of 13 amino acids. Germline CDR1 SGDLS, CDR2 YYNGEE. CDR3 loop: CASSARGGSPLHF. CDR3 coding DNA: TGTGCCAGCAGCGCCCGAGGAGGTTCACCCCTCCACTTT.

V and J are TRBV19 and TRBJ1-5; D is ambiguous. CDR1 is LNHDA and CDR2 is SQIVND in the germline V gene (reference sequence). The CDR3 loop spans 16 amino acids. V was cut by 4 bases and J by 2 bases, with 15 bases left in between. CDR3 loop: CASSRWVSSGNQPQHF. For the CDR3, the DNA is TGTGCCAGTAGTAGATGGGTCTCATCGGGCAATCAGCCCCAGCATTTT.

This clone has a handful of counts. The J gene is TRBJ1-4, the V gene TRBV18, with D unclear. Trimming cost V 1 base and J 8 bases, with 5 bases left between them. Germline-derived CDR1 and CDR2 are KGHSH and LQKENI. The CDR3 covers 12 residues. CDR3: CASSPQKEKLFF. The CDR3 DNA follows: TGTGCCAGCTCACCACAAAAAGAAAAACTGTTTTTT.

The chain is built from TRBV27 and TRBJ2-3; D ambiguous. CDR1 MNHEY and CDR2 SMNVEV come from the germline V gene (reference sequence). This CDR3 region has 12 residues. V dropped 7 bases and J dropped 4 bases, with 9 bases sitting between them. CDR3 DNA sequence: TGTGCCAGCATGGCAGCCCCAGATACGCAGTATTTT. Protein: CASMAAPDTQYF.

This clone was detected only a few times. V gene TRBV28 combines with J gene TRBJ2-7, with TRBD1 identical over 10 bases. Per the germline V gene, CDR1 is MDHEN and CDR2 is SYDVKM. This CDR3 spans 19 amino acids. The V and J ends lost 1 base and 3 bases, in that order; junction bases with no gene match: 15. CDR3 residues: CASSLYAKTGGVYVYEQYF. In nucleotides, the CDR3 is TGTGCCAGCAGTTTATACGCCAAGACAGGGGGCGTATATGTCTACGAGCAGTACTTC.

The chain recombines TRBV7-9 with TRBJ2-5, with unresolved D. Germline V gene data show CDR1 as SEHNR and CDR2 as FQNEAQ (reference sequence). V lost 5 bases, J lost 5 bases, and 21 bases lay in between. This CDR3 is 16 amino acids long. CDR3 loop: CASSPPFRVRRETQYF. For the CDR3, the DNA is TGTGCCAGCAGCCCCCCCTTTCGCGTCAGGCGGGAGACCCAGTACTTC.

The V gene is TRBV7-8, the J gene TRBJ2-1; 11 bases line up with TRBD2. CDR1 and CDR2 from the germline V gene are SGHVS and FQNEAQ. This CDR3 is 15 amino acids long. Trimming removed 10 bases from V and 6 bases from J; junction bases left unmatched: 11. CDR3 sequence reads: CATMGTSGPANEQFF. CDR3 in DNA: TGTGCCACCATGGGGACTAGCGGCCCAGCCAATGAGCAGTTCTTC.

The V call is TRBV28, the J call TRBJ2-2; 11 nucleotides align to TRBD2. With 9 bases clipped from V and 6 bases from J, the junction kept 3 bases outside the gene matches. Germline V CDR1 and CDR2: MDHEN, SYDVKM. The CDR3 sequence is 13 residues long. The CDR3 DNA reads TGTGCCAGACTAGCGGGAGATCCCGGGGAGCTGTTTTTT. Protein: CARLAGDPGELFF.